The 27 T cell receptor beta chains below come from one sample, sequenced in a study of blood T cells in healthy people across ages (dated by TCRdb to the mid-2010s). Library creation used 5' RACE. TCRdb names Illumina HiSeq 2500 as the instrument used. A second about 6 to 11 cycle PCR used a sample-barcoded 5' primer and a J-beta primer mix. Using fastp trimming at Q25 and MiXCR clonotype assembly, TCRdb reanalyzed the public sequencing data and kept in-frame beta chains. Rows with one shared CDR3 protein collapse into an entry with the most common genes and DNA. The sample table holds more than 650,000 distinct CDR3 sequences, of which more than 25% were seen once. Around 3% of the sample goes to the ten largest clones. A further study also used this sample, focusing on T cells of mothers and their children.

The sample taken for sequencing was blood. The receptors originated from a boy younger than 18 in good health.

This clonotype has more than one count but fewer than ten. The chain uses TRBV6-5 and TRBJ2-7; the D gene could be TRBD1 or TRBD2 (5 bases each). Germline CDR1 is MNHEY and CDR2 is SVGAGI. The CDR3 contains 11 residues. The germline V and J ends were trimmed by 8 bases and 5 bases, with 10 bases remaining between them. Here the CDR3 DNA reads TGTGCCAGCGGGACGGTCCACGAGCAGTACTTC. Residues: CASGTVHEQYF.

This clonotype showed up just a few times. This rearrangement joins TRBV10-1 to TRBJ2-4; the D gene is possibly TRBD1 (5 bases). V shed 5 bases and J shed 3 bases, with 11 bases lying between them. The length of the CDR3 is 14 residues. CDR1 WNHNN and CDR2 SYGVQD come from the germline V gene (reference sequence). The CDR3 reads CASSPDSIKNIQYF. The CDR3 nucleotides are TGCGCCAGCAGTCCCGACAGTATCAAAAACATTCAGTACTTC.

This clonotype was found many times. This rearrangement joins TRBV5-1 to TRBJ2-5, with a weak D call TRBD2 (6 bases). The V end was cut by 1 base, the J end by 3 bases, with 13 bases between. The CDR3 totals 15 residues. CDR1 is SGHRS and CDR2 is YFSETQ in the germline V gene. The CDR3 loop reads CASSLTLGGKETQYF. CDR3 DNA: TGCGCCAGCAGCTTGACTCTGGGGGGAAAAGAGACCCAGTACTTC.

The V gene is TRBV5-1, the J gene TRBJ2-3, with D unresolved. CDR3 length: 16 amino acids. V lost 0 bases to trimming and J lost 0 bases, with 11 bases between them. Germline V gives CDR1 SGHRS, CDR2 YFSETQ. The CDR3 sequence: CASSLGPMDSTDTQYF. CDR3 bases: TGCGCCAGCAGCTTGGGACCGATGGACAGCACAGATACGCAGTATTTT. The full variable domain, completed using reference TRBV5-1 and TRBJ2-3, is KAGVTQTPRYLIKTRGQQVTLSCSPISGHRSVSWYQQTPGQGLQFLFEYFSETQRNKGNFPGRFSGRQFSNSRSEMNVSTLELGDSALYLCASSLGPMDSTDTQYFGPGTRLTVL.

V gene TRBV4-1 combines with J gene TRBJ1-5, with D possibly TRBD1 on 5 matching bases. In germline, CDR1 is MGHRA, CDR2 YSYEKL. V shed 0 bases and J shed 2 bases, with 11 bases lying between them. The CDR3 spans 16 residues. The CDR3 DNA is TGCGCCAGCAGCCAAGATGGGGCCAGAGGCAATCAGCCCCAGCATTTT. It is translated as CASSQDGARGNQPQHF.

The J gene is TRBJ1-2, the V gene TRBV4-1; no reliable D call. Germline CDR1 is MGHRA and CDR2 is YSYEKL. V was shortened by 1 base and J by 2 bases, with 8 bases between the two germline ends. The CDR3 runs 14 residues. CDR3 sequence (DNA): TGCGCCAGCAGCCAAGCGGGCCTAAACTATGGCTACACCTTC. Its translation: CASSQAGLNYGYTF.

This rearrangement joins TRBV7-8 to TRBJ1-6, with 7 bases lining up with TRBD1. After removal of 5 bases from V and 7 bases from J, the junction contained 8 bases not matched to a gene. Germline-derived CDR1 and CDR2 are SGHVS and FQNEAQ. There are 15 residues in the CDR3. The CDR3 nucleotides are TGTGCCAGCAGCCCATCGACAGGGCGCAATTCACCCCTCCACTTT. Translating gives CASSPSTGRNSPLHF.

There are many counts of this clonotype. The CDR3 reads CASSQRNTEAFF. The CDR3, as DNA: TGTGCCAGCAGCCAACGAAACACTGAAGCTTTCTTT. The gene calls are TRBV14 and TRBJ1-1; D unclear. Germline V gives CDR1 SGHDN, CDR2 FVKESK. Trimming took 2 bases from V and 2 from J, leaving 3 bases between them. This CDR3 has 12 amino acids.

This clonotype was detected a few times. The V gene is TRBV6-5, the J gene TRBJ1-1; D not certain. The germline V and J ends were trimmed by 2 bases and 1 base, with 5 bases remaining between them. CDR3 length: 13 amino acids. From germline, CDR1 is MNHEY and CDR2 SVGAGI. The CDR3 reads CASSYRPNTEAFF. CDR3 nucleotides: TGTGCCAGCAGTTACCGCCCGAACACTGAAGCTTTCTTT.

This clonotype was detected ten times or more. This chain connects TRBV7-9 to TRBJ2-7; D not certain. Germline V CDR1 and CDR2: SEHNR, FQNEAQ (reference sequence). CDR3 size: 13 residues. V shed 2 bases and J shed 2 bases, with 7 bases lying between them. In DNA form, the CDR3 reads TGTGCCAGCAGCTTAACAGTGACCTACGAGCAGTACTTC. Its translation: CASSLTVTYEQYF.

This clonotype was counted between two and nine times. Written as DNA, the CDR3 is TGCAGTGCTACCGGGGGAAGCGACGAGCAGTACTTC. It codes for CSATGGSDEQYF. The gene calls are TRBV20-1 and TRBJ2-7, with D maybe TRBD2 (6 bases). The CDR3 has 12 residues. Between the trimmed V and J ends, which lost 4 bases and 5 bases, there was a span of 12 bases. Germline-derived CDR1 and CDR2 are DFQATT and SNEGSKA (reference sequence).

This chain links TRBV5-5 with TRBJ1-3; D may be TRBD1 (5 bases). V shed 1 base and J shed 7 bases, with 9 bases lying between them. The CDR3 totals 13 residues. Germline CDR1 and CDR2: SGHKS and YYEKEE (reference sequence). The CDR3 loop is CASSLPGQNTIYF. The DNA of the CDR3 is TGTGCCAGCAGCTTGCCGGGGCAGAACACCATATATTTT.

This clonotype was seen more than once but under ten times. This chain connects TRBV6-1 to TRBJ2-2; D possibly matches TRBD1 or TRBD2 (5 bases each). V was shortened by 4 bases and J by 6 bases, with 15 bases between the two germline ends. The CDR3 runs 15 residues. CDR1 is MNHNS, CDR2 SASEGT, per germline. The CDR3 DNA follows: TGTGCCAGCAGTGCCGGGACGTCGCCCCCCGGGGAGCTGTTTTTT. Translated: CASSAGTSPPGELFF.

The CDR3, as DNA: TGTGCCAGCTCGCGGAACTTTGGACAGTCCAGGGGAGAGCAGTACTTC. Translating it yields CASSRNFGQSRGEQYF. The chain carries TRBV18 and TRBJ2-5; tentative D call: TRBD1 (6 bases). V was clipped by 6 bases and J by 11 bases, with 28 bases between them. The germline V gene encodes CDR1 KGHSH and CDR2 LQKENI. The CDR3 is made up of 16 amino acids.

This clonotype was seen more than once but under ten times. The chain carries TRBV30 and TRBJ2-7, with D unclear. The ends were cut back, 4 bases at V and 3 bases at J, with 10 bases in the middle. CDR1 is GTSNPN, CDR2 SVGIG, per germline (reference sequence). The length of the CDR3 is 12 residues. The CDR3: CAWTNTVYEQYF. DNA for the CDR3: TGTGCCTGGACGAATACCGTCTACGAGCAGTACTTC.

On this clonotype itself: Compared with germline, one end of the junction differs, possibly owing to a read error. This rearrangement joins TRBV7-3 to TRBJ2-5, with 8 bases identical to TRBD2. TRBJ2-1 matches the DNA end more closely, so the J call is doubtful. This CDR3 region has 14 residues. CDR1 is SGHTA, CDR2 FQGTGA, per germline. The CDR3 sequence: CASSHNGGDNGQFF. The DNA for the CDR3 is TGTGCCAGCAGTCATAACGGGGGGGACAATGGGCAGTTCTTC.

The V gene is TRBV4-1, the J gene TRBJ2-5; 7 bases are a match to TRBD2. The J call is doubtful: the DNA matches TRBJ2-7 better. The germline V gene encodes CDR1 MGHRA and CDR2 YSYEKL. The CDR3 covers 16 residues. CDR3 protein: CASSQLPTAGPYEQYF. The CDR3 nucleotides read TGCGCCAGCAGCCAACTTCCGACAGCGGGGCCCTACGAGCAGTACTTC.

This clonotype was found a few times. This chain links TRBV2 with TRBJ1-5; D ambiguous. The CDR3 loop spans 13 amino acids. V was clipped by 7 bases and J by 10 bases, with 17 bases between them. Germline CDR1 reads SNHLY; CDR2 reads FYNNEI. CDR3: CASKATRWEPQHF. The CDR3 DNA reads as TGTGCCAGCAAGGCAACCCGGTGGGAACCCCAGCATTTT.

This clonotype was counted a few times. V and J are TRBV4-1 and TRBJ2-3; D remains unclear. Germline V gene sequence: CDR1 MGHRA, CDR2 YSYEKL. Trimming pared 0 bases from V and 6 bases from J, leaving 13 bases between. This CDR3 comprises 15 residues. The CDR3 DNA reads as TGCGCCAGCAGCCAAGAGGCAGTAACTCAGGATACGCAGTATTTT. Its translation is CASSQEAVTQDTQYF.

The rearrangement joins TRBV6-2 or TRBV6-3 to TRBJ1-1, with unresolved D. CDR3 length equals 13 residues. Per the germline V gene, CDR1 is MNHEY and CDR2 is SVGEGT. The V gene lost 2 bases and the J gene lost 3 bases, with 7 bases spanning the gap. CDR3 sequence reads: CASSYKQHTEAFF. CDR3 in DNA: TGTGCCAGCAGTTACAAGCAGCACACTGAAGCTTTCTTT.

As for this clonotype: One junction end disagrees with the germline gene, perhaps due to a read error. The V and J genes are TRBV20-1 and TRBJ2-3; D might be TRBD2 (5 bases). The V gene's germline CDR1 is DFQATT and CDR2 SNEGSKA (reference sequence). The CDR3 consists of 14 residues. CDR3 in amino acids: CSASKGAGTDTQYF. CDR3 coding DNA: TGCAGTGCTAGTAAGGGTGCGGGCACAGACACGCAGTATTTT.

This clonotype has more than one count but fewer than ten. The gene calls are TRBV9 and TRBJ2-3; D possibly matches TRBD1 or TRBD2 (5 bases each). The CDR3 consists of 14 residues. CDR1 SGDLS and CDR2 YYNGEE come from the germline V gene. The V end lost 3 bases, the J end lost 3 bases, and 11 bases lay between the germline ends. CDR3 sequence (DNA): TGTGCCAGCAGCGAGGGACCAACTACAGATACGCAGTATTTT. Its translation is CASSEGPTTDTQYF.

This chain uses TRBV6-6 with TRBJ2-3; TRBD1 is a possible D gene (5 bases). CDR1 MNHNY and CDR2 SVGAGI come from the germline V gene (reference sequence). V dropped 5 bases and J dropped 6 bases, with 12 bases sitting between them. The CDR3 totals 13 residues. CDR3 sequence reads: CASSNRFRDTQYF. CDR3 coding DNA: TGTGCCAGCAGTAACAGGTTCAGGGATACGCAGTATTTT.

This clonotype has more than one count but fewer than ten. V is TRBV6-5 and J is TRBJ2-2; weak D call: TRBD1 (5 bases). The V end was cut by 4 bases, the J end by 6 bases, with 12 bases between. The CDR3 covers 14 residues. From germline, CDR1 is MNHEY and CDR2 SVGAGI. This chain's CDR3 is CASSLAQGAGELFF. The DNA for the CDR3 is TGTGCCAGCAGTTTGGCGCAGGGTGCCGGGGAGCTGTTTTTT.

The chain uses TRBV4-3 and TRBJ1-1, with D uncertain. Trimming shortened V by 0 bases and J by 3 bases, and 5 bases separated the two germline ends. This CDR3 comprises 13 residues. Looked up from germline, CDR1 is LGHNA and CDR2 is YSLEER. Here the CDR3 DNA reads TGCGCCAGCAGCCAAGATCAATACACTGAAGCTTTCTTT. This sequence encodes CASSQDQYTEAFF.

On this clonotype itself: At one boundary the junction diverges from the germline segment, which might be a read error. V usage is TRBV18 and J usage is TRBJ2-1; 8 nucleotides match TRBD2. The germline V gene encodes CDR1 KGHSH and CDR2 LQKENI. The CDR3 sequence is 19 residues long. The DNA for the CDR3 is TGTGCCAGCTCACCACTGGGGGCTAGCGGGCGTAGCTCCTACAATGAGCAGTTTTTC. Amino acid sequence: CASSPLGASGRSSYNEQFF. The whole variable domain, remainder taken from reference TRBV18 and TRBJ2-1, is NAGVMQNPRHLVRRRGQEARLRCSPMKGHSHVYWYRQLPEEGLKFMVYLQKENIIDESGMPKERFSAEFPKEGPSILRIQQVVRGDSAAYFCASSPLGASGRSSYNEQFFGPGTRLTVL.

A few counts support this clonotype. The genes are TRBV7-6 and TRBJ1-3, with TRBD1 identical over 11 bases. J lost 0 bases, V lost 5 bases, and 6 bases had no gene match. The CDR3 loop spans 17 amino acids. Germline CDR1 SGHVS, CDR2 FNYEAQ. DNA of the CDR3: TGTGCCAGCAGCCTCAGGACAGGGGGCCTCTCTGGAAACACCATATATTTT. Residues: CASSLRTGGLSGNTIYF.